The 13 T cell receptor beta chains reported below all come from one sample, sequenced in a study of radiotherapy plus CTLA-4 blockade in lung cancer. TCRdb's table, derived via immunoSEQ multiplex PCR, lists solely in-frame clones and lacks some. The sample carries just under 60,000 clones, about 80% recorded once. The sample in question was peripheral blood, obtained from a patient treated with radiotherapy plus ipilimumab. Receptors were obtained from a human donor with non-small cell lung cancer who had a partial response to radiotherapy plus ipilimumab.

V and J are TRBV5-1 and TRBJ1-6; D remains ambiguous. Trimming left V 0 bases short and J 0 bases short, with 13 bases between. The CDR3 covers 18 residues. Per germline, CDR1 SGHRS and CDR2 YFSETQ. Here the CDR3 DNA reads TGCGCCAGCAGCTTGGAGAGCGGCAGACGCTCCTATAATTCACCCCTCCACTTT. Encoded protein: CASSLESGRRSYNSPLHF.

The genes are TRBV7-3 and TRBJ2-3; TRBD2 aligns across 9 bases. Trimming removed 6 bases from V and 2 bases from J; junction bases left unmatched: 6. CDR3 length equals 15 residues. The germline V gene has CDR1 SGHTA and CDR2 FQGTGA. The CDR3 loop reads CASRLAGAPTDTQYF. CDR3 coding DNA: TGTGCCAGCAGATTAGCGGGGGCCCCCACAGATACGCAGTATTTT.

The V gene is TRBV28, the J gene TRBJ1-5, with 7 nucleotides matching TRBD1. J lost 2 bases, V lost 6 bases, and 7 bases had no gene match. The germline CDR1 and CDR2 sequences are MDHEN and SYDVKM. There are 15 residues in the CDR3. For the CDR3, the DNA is TGTGCCAGCAGGAGACAGGGTGGAGGCAATCAGCCCCAGCATTTT. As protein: CASRRQGGGNQPQHF.

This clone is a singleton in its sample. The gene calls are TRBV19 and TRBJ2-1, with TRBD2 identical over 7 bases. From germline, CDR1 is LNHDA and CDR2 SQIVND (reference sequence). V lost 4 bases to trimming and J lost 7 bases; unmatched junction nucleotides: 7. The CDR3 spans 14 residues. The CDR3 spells CASSNSGLGNEQFF. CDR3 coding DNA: TGTGCCAGTAGTAATAGCGGGTTGGGGAATGAGCAGTTCTTC.

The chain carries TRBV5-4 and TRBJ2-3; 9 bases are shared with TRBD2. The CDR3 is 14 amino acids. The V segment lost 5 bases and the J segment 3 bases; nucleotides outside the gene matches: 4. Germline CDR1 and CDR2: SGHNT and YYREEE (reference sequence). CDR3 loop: CASSTGLATDTQYF. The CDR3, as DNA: TGTGCCAGCAGTACCGGACTAGCGACAGATACGCAGTATTTT.

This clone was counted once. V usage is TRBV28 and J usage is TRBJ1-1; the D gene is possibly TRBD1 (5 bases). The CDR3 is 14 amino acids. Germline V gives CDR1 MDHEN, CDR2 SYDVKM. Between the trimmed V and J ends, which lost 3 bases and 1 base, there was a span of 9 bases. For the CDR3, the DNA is TGTGCCAGCAGTTTGTCAGGGTCGAACACTGAAGCTTTCTTT. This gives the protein CASSLSGSNTEAFF.

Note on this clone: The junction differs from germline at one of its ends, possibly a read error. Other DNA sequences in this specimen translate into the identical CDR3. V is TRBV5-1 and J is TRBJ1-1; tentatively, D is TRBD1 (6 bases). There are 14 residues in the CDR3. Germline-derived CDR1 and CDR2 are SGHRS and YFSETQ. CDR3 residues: CASSLQGEGTEAFF. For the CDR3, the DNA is TGCGCCAGTAGCTTACAGGGAGAAGGCACTGAAGCTTTCTTT. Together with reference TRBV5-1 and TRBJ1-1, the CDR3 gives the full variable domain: KAGVTQTPRYLIKTRGQQVTLSCSPISGHRSVSWYQQTPGQGLQFLFEYFSETQRNKGNFPGRFSGRQFSNSRSEMNVSTLELGDSALYLCASSLQGEGTEAFFGQGTRLTVV.

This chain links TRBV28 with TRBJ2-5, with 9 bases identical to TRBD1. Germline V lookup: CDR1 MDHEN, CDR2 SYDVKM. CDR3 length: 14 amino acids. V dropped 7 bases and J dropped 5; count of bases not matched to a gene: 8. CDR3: CASIHTGGAETQYF. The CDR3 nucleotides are TGTGCCAGCATCCATACAGGGGGCGCGGAGACCCAGTACTTC.

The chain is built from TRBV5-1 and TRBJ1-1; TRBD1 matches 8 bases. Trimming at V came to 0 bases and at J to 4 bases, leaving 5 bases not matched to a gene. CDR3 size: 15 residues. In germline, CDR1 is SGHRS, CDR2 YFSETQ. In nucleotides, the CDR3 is TGCGCCAGCAGCTTGGCCCAGGGGGCGCCCACTGAAGCTTTCTTT. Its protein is CASSLAQGAPTEAFF.

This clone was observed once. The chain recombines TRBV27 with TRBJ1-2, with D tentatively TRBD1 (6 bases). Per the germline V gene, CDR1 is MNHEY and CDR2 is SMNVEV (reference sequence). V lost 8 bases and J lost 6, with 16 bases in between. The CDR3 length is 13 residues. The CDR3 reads CASCLQGGHGYTF. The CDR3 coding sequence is TGTGCCAGCTGCTTACAGGGAGGGCATGGCTACACCTTC.

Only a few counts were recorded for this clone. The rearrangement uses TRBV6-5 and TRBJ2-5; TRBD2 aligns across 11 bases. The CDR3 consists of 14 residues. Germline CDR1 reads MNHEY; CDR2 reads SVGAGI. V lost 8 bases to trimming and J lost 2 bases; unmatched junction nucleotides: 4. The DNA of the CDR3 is TGTGCCAGCGTGCGACTAGCGGGGCAAGAGACCCAGTACTTC. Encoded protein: CASVRLAGQETQYF.

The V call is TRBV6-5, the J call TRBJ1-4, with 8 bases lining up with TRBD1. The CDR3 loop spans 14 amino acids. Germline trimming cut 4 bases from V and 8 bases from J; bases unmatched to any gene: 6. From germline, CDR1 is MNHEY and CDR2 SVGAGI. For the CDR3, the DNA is TGTGCCAGCAGTTTTCAGGGGGCGCGGGAAAAACTGTTTTTT. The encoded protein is CASSFQGAREKLFF.

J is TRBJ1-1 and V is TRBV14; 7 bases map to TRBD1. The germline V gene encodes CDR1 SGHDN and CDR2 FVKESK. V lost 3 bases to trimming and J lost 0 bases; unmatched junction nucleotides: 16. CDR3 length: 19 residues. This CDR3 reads CASSQVGTARSLMNTEAFF. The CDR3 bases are TGTGCCAGCAGCCAGGTTGGGACAGCCCGCTCCCTCATGAACACTGAAGCTTTCTTT.